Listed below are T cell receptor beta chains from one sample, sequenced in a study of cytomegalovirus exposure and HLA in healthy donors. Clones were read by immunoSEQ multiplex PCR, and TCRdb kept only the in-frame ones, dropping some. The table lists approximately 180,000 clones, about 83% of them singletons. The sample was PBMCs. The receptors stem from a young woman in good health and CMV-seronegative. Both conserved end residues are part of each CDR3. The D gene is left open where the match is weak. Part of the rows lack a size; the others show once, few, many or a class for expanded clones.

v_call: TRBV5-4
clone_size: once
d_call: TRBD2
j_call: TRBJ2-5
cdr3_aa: CASSGGVTETQYF
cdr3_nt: TGTGCCAGCAGCGGGGGGGTAACGGAGACCCAGTACTTC

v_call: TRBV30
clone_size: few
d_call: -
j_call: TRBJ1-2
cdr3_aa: CAWRGGGRLYGYTF
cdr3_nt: TGTGCCTGGAGAGGAGGAGGCAGGCTCTATGGCTACACCTTC

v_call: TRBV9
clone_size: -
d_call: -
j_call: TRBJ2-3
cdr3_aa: CASSVDMSLGTTDTQYF
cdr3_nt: TGTGCCAGCAGCGTAGATATGAGCTTGGGCACCACAGATACGCAGTATTTT

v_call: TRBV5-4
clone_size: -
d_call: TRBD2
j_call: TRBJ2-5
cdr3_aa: CASSLGTSGTQETQYF
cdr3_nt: TGTGCCAGCAGCTTAGGGACTAGCGGAACACAAGAGACCCAGTACTTC

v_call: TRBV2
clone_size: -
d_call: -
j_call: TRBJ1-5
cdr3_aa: CASTQGISNQPQHF
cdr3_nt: TGTGCCAGCACTCAGGGGATTAGCAATCAGCCCCAGCATTTT

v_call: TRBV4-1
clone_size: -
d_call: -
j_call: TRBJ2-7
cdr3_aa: CASSQGPGSYEQYF
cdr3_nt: TGCGCCAGCAGCCAAGGCCCGGGGTCCTACGAGCAGTACTTC

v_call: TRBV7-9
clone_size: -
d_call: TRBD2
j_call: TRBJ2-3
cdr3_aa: CASSTGSGDTDTQYF
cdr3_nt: TGTGCCAGCAGCACAGGAAGCGGGGACACAGATACGCAGTATTTT

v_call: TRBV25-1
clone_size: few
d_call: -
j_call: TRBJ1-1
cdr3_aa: CASSPGEGEAFF
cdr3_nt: TGTGCCAGCAGCCCGGGGGAGGGTGAAGCTTTCTTT

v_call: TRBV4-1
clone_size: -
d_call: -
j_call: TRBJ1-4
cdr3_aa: CASSQGPGTLTNEKLFF
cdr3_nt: TGCGCCAGCAGCCAGGGCCCCGGGACTTTAACTAATGAAAAACTGTTTTTT

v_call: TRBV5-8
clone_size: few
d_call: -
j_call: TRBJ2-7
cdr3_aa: CASSLPSYEQYF
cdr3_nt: TGTGCCAGCAGCTTGCCGTCCTACGAGCAGTACTTC

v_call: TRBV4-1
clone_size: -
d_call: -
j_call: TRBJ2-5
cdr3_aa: CASSQVAGQETQYF
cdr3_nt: TGCGCCAGCAGCCAAGTCGCAGGCCAAGAGACCCAGTACTTC

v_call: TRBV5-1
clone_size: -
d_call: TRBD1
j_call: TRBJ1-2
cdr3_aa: CASSLGQGADGYTF
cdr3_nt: TGCGCCAGCAGCTTAGGACAGGGCGCGGATGGCTACACCTTC

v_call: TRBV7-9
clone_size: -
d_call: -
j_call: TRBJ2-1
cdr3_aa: CASSLDRGINEQFF
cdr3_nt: TGTGCCAGCAGCTTAGACCGGGGGATAAATGAGCAGTTCTTC

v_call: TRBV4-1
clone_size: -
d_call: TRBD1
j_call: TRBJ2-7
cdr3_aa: CASSQVGTGGEEQYF
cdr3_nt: TGCGCCAGCAGCCAAGTGGGGACAGGGGGCGAAGAGCAGTACTTC

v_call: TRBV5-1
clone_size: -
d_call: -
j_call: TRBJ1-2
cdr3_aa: CASSLDRVGYTF
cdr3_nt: TGCGCCAGCAGCTTGGACAGGGTTGGCTACACCTTC

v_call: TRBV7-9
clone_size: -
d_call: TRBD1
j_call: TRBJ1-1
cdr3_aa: CASSLGTGSTEAFF
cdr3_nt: TGTGCCAGCAGCTTAGGGACAGGAAGCACTGAAGCTTTCTTT

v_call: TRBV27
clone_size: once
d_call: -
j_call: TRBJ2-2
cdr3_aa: CASSFGIGELFF
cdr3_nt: TGTGCCAGCAGTTTCGGGATCGGGGAGCTGTTTTTT

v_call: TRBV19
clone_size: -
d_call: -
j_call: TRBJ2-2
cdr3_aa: CASSISQNTGELFF
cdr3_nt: TGTGCCAGTAGTATTAGTCAGAACACCGGGGAGCTGTTTTTT

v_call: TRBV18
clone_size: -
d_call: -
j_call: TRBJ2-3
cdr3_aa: CASSRSAPMGATSTDTQYF
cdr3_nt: TGTGCCAGCTCACGATCCGCCCCGATGGGGGCGACTAGCACAGATACGCAGTATTTT

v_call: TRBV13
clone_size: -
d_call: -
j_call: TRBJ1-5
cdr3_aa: CASSEGPSQPQHF
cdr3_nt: TGTGCCAGCAGTGAGGGCCCAAGTCAGCCCCAGCATTTT

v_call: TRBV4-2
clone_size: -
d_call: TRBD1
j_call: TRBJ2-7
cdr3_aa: CASSQDRQGKDEQYF
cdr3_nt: TGTGCCAGCAGCCAAGATCGACAGGGGAAAGACGAGCAGTACTTC

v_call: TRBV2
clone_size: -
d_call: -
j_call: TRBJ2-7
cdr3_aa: CASTQPQAAYYEQYF
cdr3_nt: TGTGCCAGCACCCAGCCACAGGCCGCCTACTACGAGCAGTACTTC

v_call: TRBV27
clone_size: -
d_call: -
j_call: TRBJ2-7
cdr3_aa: CASSFSRVYEQYF
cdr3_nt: TGTGCCAGCAGTTTCTCCAGGGTGTACGAGCAGTACTTC

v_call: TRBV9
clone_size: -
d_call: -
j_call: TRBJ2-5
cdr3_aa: CASSVAGGRGETQYF
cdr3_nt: TGTGCCAGCAGCGTAGCGGGGGGCCGAGGGGAGACCCAGTACTTC

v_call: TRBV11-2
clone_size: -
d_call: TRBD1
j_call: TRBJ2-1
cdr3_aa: CASSLETGGPYNEQFF
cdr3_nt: TGTGCCAGCAGCTTAGAGACAGGGGGTCCCTACAATGAGCAGTTCTTC

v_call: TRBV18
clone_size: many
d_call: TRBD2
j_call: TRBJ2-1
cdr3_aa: CASSPLAGGWNEQFF
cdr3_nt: TGTGCCAGCTCACCATTAGCGGGAGGGTGGAATGAGCAGTTCTTC

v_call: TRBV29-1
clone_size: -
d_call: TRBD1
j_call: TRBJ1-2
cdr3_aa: CSVPQGFYGYTF
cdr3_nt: TGCAGCGTCCCACAGGGGTTCTATGGCTACACCTTC

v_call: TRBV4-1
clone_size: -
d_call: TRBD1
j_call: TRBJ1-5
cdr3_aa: CASSQEQGAGNQPQHF
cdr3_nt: TGCGCCAGCAGCCAGGAACAGGGGGCTGGCAATCAGCCCCAGCATTTT

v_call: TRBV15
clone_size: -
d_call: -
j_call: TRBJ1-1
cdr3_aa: CATSRVLTVAMEAFF
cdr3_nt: TGTGCCACCAGCAGAGTCTTGACAGTCGCTATGGAAGCTTTCTTT

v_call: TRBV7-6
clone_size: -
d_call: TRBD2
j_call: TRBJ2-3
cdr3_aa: CASSLRASGSTDTQYF
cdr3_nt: TGTGCCAGCAGCTTAAGAGCTAGCGGGAGCACAGATACGCAGTATTTT

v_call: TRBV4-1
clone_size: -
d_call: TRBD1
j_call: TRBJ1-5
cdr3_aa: CASSLRTGSGNQPQHF
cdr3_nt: TGCGCCAGCAGCCTCAGGACAGGGTCAGGCAATCAGCCCCAGCATTTT

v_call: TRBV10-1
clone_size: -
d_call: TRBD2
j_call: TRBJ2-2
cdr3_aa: CASSHSGGANTGELFF
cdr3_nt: TGCGCCAGCAGTCATAGCGGGGGCGCAAACACCGGGGAGCTGTTTTTT

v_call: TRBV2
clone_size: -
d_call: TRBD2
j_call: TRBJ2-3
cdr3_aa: CASSERSGRADTQYF
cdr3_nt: TGTGCCAGCAGTGAAAGGAGCGGGAGGGCAGATACGCAGTATTTT

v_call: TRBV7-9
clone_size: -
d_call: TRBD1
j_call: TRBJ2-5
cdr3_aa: CASSQDRRETQYF
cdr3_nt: TGTGCCAGCAGTCAGGACAGGAGAGAGACCCAGTACTTC

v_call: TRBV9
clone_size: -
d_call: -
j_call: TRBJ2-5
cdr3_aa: CASSVGGGVETQYF
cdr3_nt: TGTGCCAGCAGCGTAGGAGGAGGGGTAGAGACCCAGTACTTC

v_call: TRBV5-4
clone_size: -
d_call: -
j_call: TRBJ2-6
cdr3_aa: CASSLDGANVLTF
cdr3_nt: TGTGCCAGCAGCTTGGATGGCGCCAACGTCCTGACTTTC

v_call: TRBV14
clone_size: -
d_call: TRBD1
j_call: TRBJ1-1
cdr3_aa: CASSRGQGITEAFF
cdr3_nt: TGTGCCAGCAGCCGAGGACAGGGTATAACTGAAGCTTTCTTT

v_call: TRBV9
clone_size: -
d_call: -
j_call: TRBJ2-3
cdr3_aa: CASSGAPGDTQYF
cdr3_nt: TGTGCCAGCAGCGGAGCCCCAGGAGATACGCAGTATTTT

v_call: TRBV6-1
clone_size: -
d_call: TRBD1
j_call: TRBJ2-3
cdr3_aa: CASRSTGGPTDTQYF
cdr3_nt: TGTGCCAGCAGGTCCACAGGGGGCCCCACAGATACGCAGTATTTT

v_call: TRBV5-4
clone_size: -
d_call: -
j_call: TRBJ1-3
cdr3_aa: CASSLQGLAGNTIYF
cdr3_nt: TGTGCCAGCAGCTTACAGGGTTTGGCTGGAAACACCATATATTTT

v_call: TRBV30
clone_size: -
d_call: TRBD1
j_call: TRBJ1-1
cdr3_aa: CAWSGFDPGQAAFF
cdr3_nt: TGTGCCTGGAGTGGATTCGACCCGGGACAGGCAGCTTTCTTT

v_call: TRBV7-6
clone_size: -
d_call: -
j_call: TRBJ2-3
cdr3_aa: CASSLGRLTMSTDTQYF
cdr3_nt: TGTGCCAGCAGCTTAGGCAGACTAACCATGAGCACAGATACGCAGTATTTT

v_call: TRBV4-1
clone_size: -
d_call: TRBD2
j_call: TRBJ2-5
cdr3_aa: CASSQDLGGRASGGEETQYF
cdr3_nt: TGCGCCAGCAGCCAAGATCTAGGAGGGCGAGCTAGCGGGGGGGAAGAGACCCAGTACTTC

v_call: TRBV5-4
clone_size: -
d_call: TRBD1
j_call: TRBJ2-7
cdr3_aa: CASSSSGTGNYEQYF
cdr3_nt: TGTGCCAGCAGCTCCTCCGGGACAGGAAACTACGAGCAGTACTTC

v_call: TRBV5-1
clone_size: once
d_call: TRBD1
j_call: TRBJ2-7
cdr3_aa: CASSTRQGGWYEQYF
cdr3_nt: TGCGCCAGCAGCACCCGACAGGGGGGTTGGTACGAGCAGTACTTC

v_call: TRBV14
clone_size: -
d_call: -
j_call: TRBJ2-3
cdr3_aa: CASSQGVVSGRGTQYF
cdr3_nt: TGTGCCAGCAGCCAAGGGGTGGTCAGCGGGCGAGGCACGCAGTATTTT

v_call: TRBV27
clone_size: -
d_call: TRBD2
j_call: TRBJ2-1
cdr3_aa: CAIGGTSDAPYNEQFF
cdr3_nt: TGTGCCATTGGAGGGACTAGCGACGCACCTTACAATGAGCAGTTCTTC

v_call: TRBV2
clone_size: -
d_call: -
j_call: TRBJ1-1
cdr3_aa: CASSRVNTEAFF
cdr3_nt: TGTGCCAGCAGCCGAGTGAACACTGAAGCTTTCTTT

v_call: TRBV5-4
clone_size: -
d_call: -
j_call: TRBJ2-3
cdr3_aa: CASSHPGDTQYF
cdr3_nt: TGTGCCAGCAGCCATCCGGGAGATACGCAGTATTTT

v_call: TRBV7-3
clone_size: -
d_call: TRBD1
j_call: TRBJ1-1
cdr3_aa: CASSPGQGAEAFF
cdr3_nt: TGTGCCAGCAGCCCAGGACAGGGGGCGGAAGCTTTCTTT

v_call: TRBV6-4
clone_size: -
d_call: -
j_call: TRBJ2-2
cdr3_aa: CASSTGEAGELFF
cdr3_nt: TGTGCCAGCAGCACAGGGGAGGCCGGGGAGCTGTTTTTT